Each of the 32 T cell receptor beta chains below was sequenced from the same sample in a study of blood T cell repertoires in COVID-19. Using immunoSEQ multiplex PCR, the repertoire was profiled, and TCRdb retains in-frame clones only, with some absent. The table shows fewer than 300,000 clones, with about nine tenths occurring only once. The sample was PBMCs or T cells enriched from blood (not recorded which). The receptor source for this set is a woman in her twenties or thirties who had recovered from COVID-19.

The chain uses TRBV6-1 and TRBJ1-3; 7 bases are shared with TRBD1. The germline CDR1 and CDR2 sequences are MNHNS and SASEGT. This CDR3 is built from 16 residues. J lost 2 bases, V lost 4 bases, and 8 bases had no gene match. The CDR3 DNA sequence: TGTGCCAGCAGTGGGGGACACAGGGGAGCTGGAAACACCATATATTTT. Its protein is CASSGGHRGAGNTIYF.

The genes are TRBV11-2 and TRBJ2-1; TRBD2 is a possible D gene (5 bases). This CDR3 has 14 amino acids. The germline gives CDR1 SGHAT, CDR2 FQNNGV. Trimming stripped 3 bases from V and 7 bases from J, with 13 bases between. The CDR3 spells CASSFLGEFNEQFF. In DNA form, the CDR3 reads TGTGCCAGCAGCTTCCTTGGGGAGTTTAATGAGCAGTTCTTC. Full variable domain (remainder filled in from reference TRBV11-2 and TRBJ2-1): EAGVAQSPRYKIIEKRQSVAFWCNPISGHATLYWYQQILGQGPKLLIQFQNNGVVDDSQLPKDRFSAERLKGVDSTLKIQPAKLEDSAVYLCASSFLGEFNEQFFGPGTRLTVL.

This clone was seen only once. The rearrangement joins TRBV27 to TRBJ2-1; D is unresolved. CDR3 size: 12 residues. V was trimmed by 6 bases and J by 4 bases, leaving 7 bases between them. Germline CDR1 is MNHEY and CDR2 is SMNVEV (reference sequence). The CDR3 reads CASRHNYNEQFF. The DNA for the CDR3 is TGTGCCAGCAGGCACAATTACAATGAGCAGTTCTTC.

J is TRBJ1-4 and V is TRBV7-9; perhaps TRBD1 as D (6 bases). The CDR3 covers 16 residues. CDR1 is SEHNR and CDR2 is FQNEAQ in the germline V gene (reference sequence). V was pared by 3 bases and J by 3 bases, with 14 bases between. This chain's CDR3 is CASSLDFQGSNEKLFF. The CDR3 DNA sequence: TGTGCCAGCAGCTTGGATTTCCAGGGGTCTAATGAAAAACTGTTTTTT.

The chain employs TRBV6-2 or TRBV6-3 and TRBJ2-7; D may be TRBD2 (5 bases). This CDR3 is 15 amino acids long. The V gene's germline CDR1 is MNHEY and CDR2 SVGEGT. V was shortened by 6 bases and J by 2 bases, with 17 bases between the two germline ends. CDR3 sequence: CASRYAPGSAYEQYF. The CDR3 DNA is TGTGCCAGCAGATACGCACCTGGGAGTGCCTACGAGCAGTACTTC.

This chain uses TRBV29-1 with TRBJ2-7, with 8 bases aligning to TRBD1. The V gene's germline CDR1 is SQVTM and CDR2 ANQGSEA. The CDR3 spans 11 residues. J gave up 4 bases and V 7 bases, and 3 bases lay outside the gene matches. CDR3: CSAGQGYEQYF. In DNA form, the CDR3 reads TGCAGCGCCGGACAGGGATACGAGCAGTACTTC.

The chain couples TRBV18 to TRBJ2-1, with D perhaps TRBD2 (5 bases). V lost 3 bases and J lost 7, with 16 bases in between. The germline gives CDR1 KGHSH, CDR2 LQKENI. The CDR3 loop spans 15 amino acids. The CDR3 here is CASSPVTPRENEQFF. The CDR3, as DNA: TGTGCCAGCTCACCTGTGACCCCCCGGGAAAATGAGCAGTTCTTC.

This chain joins TRBV10-2 and TRBJ2-1; 11 bases are shared with TRBD2. The junction had 8 bases not matched to a gene; V was cut back by 3 bases and J by 10 bases. Germline V gene sequence: CDR1 WSHSY, CDR2 SAAADI. This CDR3 has 15 residues. CDR3 DNA: TGCGCCAGCAGTGAAGTAGCGGGAGGGCGGCGGGAGCAGTTCTTC. Amino acid sequence: CASSEVAGGRREQFF.

The rearrangement uses TRBV5-1 and TRBJ2-1; TRBD2 matches at 10 bases. The CDR3 length is 16 residues. CDR1 SGHRS and CDR2 YFSETQ come from the germline V gene. V gave up 0 bases and J gave up 8 bases; unmatched junction bases: 8. The CDR3 region has the DNA TGCGCCAGCAGCTTGGCCCTAGCGGGAGTTCTGGATGAGCAGTTCTTC. It yields the protein CASSLALAGVLDEQFF.

The chain carries TRBV16 and TRBJ1-1, with TRBD1 matching 7 bases. The CDR3 has 13 residues. The germline V gene has CDR1 KGHSY and CDR2 FQNENV. Germline trimming cut 6 bases from V and 3 bases from J; bases unmatched to any gene: 4. The CDR3 DNA sequence: TGTGCCAGCAGTGTACAGGGGTACACTGAAGCTTTCTTT. Its translation: CASSVQGYTEAFF.

This clone has only one observation. V is TRBV4-2 and J is TRBJ1-2, with 8 bases fitting TRBD1. Germline V gene sequence: CDR1 LGHNA, CDR2 YNFKEQ. V was pared by 5 bases and J by 1 base, with 6 bases of the junction left unmatched. This CDR3 is 15 amino acids long. Here the CDR3 reads CASSYYGQGNYGYTF. In DNA form, the CDR3 reads TGTGCCAGCAGCTACTATGGACAGGGTAACTATGGCTACACCTTC.

The chain has TRBV6-5 and TRBJ2-7, with a tentative D call TRBD2 (6 bases). This CDR3 has 14 amino acids. Trimming stripped 8 bases from V and 2 bases from J, with 16 bases between. Germline values: CDR1 MNHEY, CDR2 SVGAGI. CDR3 region: CASRPGTGTYEQYF. CDR3 nucleotide sequence: TGTGCCAGCCGCCCCGGGACTGGGACCTACGAGCAGTACTTC.

V is TRBV7-3 and J is TRBJ1-5, with 7 nucleotides matching TRBD1. V was pared by 2 bases and J by 7 bases, with 2 bases of the junction left unmatched. Germline V gives CDR1 SGHTA, CDR2 FQGTGA. The CDR3 length is 13 residues. The CDR3, as DNA: TGTGCCAGCAGCTTAGACAGGGTGCAGCCCCAGCATTTT. It translates to CASSLDRVQPQHF.

The chain employs TRBV5-6 and TRBJ2-1, with 8 bases aligning to TRBD2. Germline CDR1 reads SGHDT; CDR2 reads YYEEEE. The trim removed 4 bases at V and 9 bases at J, leaving 12 bases unmatched. The CDR3 totals 15 residues. DNA for the CDR3: TGTGCCAGCAGCCGCCAGTCGGGAGGGCCGCCTGAGCAGTTCTTC. Protein sequence: CASSRQSGGPPEQFF.

CDR3 bases: TGTGCCAGCAGCGTAACTAGCGGGAGGGCTGATGAGCAGTTCTTC. Translated: CASSVTSGRADEQFF. The chain employs TRBV5-4 and TRBJ2-1, with 13 bases lining up with TRBD2. The length of the CDR3 is 15 residues. The trim removed 4 bases at V and 8 bases at J, leaving 6 bases unmatched. From germline, CDR1 is SGHNT and CDR2 YYREEE (reference sequence).

The CDR3 spells CATGLAGVGEQFF. CDR3 bases: TGTGCCACCGGACTAGCGGGAGTAGGTGAGCAGTTCTTC. The V gene is TRBV24-1, the J gene TRBJ2-1, with 13 positions matching TRBD2. V lost 9 bases and J lost 9; bases outside the gene matches: 4. This CDR3 spans 13 amino acids. Germline V gene lookup returns CDR1 KGHDR and CDR2 SFDVKD.

The rearrangement links TRBV6-2 or TRBV6-3 to TRBJ1-1, with TRBD1 as a possible D gene (5 bases). Between the trimmed V and J ends, which lost 5 bases and 2 bases, there was a span of 9 bases. The CDR3 is 13 amino acids. Per the germline V gene, CDR1 is MNHEY and CDR2 is SVGEGT. Here the CDR3 DNA reads TGTGCCAGCAGTGGCAGGGTAAACACTGAAGCTTTCTTT. Amino acid sequence: CASSGRVNTEAFF.

This sequence joins TRBV7-2 and TRBJ1-1, with TRBD1 identical over 7 bases. Germline V gives CDR1 SGHTA, CDR2 FQGNSA. Trimming cost V 1 base and J 3 bases; bases outside gene matches: 5. The CDR3 runs to 15 residues. In nucleotides, the CDR3 is TGTGCCAGCAGCTTAGGCGGAGGGGGCTACACTGAAGCTTTCTTT. Amino acid sequence: CASSLGGGGYTEAFF. Based on the CDR3 plus reference TRBV7-2 and TRBJ1-1, the full variable domain is GAGVSQSPSNKVTEKGKDVELRCDPISGHTALYWYRQSLGQGLEFLIYFQGNSAPDKSGLPSDRFSAERTGGSVSTLTIQRTQQEDSAVYLCASSLGGGGYTEAFFGQGTRLTVV.

This clone has just one count. This chain links TRBV7-9 with TRBJ2-7; D unclear. Per the germline V gene, CDR1 is SEHNR and CDR2 is FQNEAQ (reference sequence). With 1 base removed from V and 1 base from J, the gap between germline ends came to 8 bases. The CDR3 length is 14 residues. The CDR3 region is CASSLEASSYEQYF. The CDR3 nucleotides are TGTGCCAGCAGCTTAGAGGCTAGTTCCTACGAGCAGTACTTC.

This clone was seen a few times. The chain links TRBV6-5 to TRBJ1-2; D is ambiguous. Per the germline V gene, CDR1 is MNHEY and CDR2 is SVGAGI. V lost 2 bases and J 6 bases, leaving 10 bases between the germline ends. This CDR3 is 13 amino acids long. The CDR3 loop is CASSYGRENGYTF. Here the CDR3 DNA reads TGTGCCAGCAGTTACGGACGGGAAAATGGCTACACCTTC.

The chain employs TRBV7-2 and TRBJ2-7, with TRBD2 identical over 10 bases. Germline lookup yields CDR1 SGHTA and CDR2 FQGNSA. V lost 5 bases, J lost 5 bases, and 6 bases stayed unmatched. The CDR3 has 14 residues. Written as DNA, the CDR3 is TGTGCCAGCAGCCCTAGCGGGAGATATGACGAGCAGTACTTC. Translating gives CASSPSGRYDEQYF.

The chain couples TRBV28 to TRBJ1-2, with D tentatively TRBD1 (5 bases). In germline, CDR1 is MDHEN, CDR2 SYDVKM. The CDR3 has 13 residues. Trimming took 1 base from V and 12 from J, leaving 15 bases between them. The CDR3 nucleotides are TGTGCCAGCAGTTTATCGGGGGACCTGGGGGACACCTTC. Its protein is CASSLSGDLGDTF.

The gene calls are TRBV2 and TRBJ2-7, with 10 bases identical to TRBD2. The CDR3 totals 15 residues. V was pared by 2 bases and J by 6 bases, with 7 bases of the junction left unmatched. Germline CDR1 reads SNHLY; CDR2 reads FYNNEI. The CDR3 region is CASSELSGRESEQYF. The CDR3 nucleotides read TGTGCCAGCAGTGAATTAAGCGGGAGGGAGTCCGAGCAGTACTTC.

The chain couples TRBV4-3 to TRBJ2-7; 12 nucleotides agree with TRBD2. Germline lookup yields CDR1 LGHNA and CDR2 YSLEER. This CDR3 has 16 amino acids. With 1 base clipped from V and 0 bases from J, the junction kept 1 base outside the gene matches. In nucleotides, the CDR3 is TGCGCCAGCAGCCAAGGGACTAGCGGGGCCTCCTACGAGCAGTACTTC. Residues: CASSQGTSGASYEQYF.

V gene TRBV28 combines with J gene TRBJ2-7, with 10 bases aligning to TRBD1. This CDR3 has 14 amino acids. After removal of 7 bases from V and 1 base from J, the junction contained 4 bases not matched to a gene. Per germline, CDR1 MDHEN and CDR2 SYDVKM. The CDR3 nucleotides read TGTGCCAGCACCCAGGGACAGGGGTCCTACGAGCAGTACTTC. Its protein is CASTQGQGSYEQYF.

The chain is built from TRBV9 and TRBJ2-6; a weak D match, TRBD2 (5 bases). The germline V gene encodes CDR1 SGDLS and CDR2 YYNGEE. With 2 bases removed from V and 3 bases from J, the gap between germline ends came to 12 bases. The CDR3 length is 16 residues. The CDR3 coding sequence is TGTGCCAGCAGCGTCGCGGAGGAAGGTGGGGCCAACGTCCTGACTTTC. Protein product: CASSVAEEGGANVLTF.

This chain joins TRBV3-1 (or the pseudogene TRBV3-2) and TRBJ2-3, with 7 bases aligning to TRBD1. Per germline, CDR1 LGHDT and CDR2 YNNKEL (reference sequence). Germline trimming cut 2 bases from V and 4 bases from J; bases unmatched to any gene: 12. This CDR3 has 17 residues. The CDR3 sequence is CASSQRLTGAPPDTQYF. As DNA, the CDR3 is TGTGCCAGCAGCCAAAGACTAACAGGGGCACCACCAGATACGCAGTATTTT.

The V call is TRBV7-6, the J call TRBJ2-1; TRBD2 aligns across 7 bases. Germline assignment: CDR1 SGHVS and CDR2 FNYEAQ. V shed 7 bases and J 0 bases; nucleotides not matched to a gene: 6. This CDR3 has 15 residues. The CDR3 DNA reads as TGTGCCAGCATGGTGGGACTACGCTCCTACAATGAGCAGTTCTTC. Protein sequence: CASMVGLRSYNEQFF.

The table lists this clone with a count of one. J is TRBJ2-5 and V is TRBV28; D is possibly TRBD1 (6 bases). The V gene's germline CDR1 is MDHEN and CDR2 SYDVKM. The CDR3 has 15 residues. Trimming took off 6 bases at V and 2 bases at J, with 16 bases between the two ends. CDR3 bases: TGTGCCAGCAGAGGACAGTCGACGTTACAAGAGACCCAGTACTTC. Its translation: CASRGQSTLQETQYF.

V usage is TRBV10-1 and J usage is TRBJ2-1, with 9 bases lining up with TRBD2. CDR3 length equals 18 residues. Germline CDR1 and CDR2: WNHNN and SYGVQD (reference sequence). Unmatched junction bases numbered 15, after V lost 3 bases and J lost 6 bases. The CDR3: CASSEGRRGWREGNEQFF. The CDR3 bases are TGCGCCAGCAGTGAAGGGCGCAGGGGATGGCGGGAGGGCAATGAGCAGTTCTTC.

Note on this clone: Relative to the germline gene, one junction end is altered; a read error may explain this. The gene calls are TRBV7-7 and TRBJ2-5; D may be TRBD1 (5 bases). Germline CDR1 is SSHAT and CDR2 is FNYEAQ (reference sequence). CDR3 length equals 14 residues. The CDR3 reads CASSLDSNRETQYF. In nucleotides, the CDR3 is TGTGCTAGCAGCTTAGACAGCAATAGGGAGACCCAGTACTTC.

V is TRBV20-1 and J is TRBJ2-1; the D gene is possibly TRBD1 (6 bases). Germline-derived CDR1 and CDR2 are DFQATT and SNEGSKA (reference sequence). The V end was cut by 3 bases, the J end by 5 bases, with 14 bases between. The CDR3 runs to 14 residues. CDR3 in amino acids: CSASRDTSNNEQFF. The DNA of the CDR3 is TGCAGTGCTAGTAGGGACACAAGCAACAATGAGCAGTTCTTC.